The 4 T cell receptor beta chains given below trace back to one sample, sequenced in a study of cytomegalovirus exposure and HLA in healthy donors. TCRdb keeps only in-frame clones here, not all; method: immunoSEQ multiplex PCR. The repertoire holds around 150,000 clones, with about 88% as singletons. Sequencing was carried out using PBMCs. The source of these receptors is a man aged 18-30 years in good health and CMV-seronegative.

The chain employs TRBV5-4 and TRBJ2-2; 7 bases align to TRBD1. V lost 3 bases to trimming and J lost 0 bases; unmatched junction nucleotides: 2. The length of the CDR3 is 15 residues. CDR1 is SGHNT and CDR2 is YYREEE in the germline V gene (reference sequence). CDR3 DNA sequence: TGTGCCAGCAGCTCCGGGACAGCGAACACCGGGGAGCTGTTTTTT. Protein: CASSSGTANTGELFF.

The chain combines TRBV27 with TRBJ1-1, with D possibly TRBD1 on 6 matching bases. The CDR3 has 14 amino acids. Germline-derived CDR1 and CDR2 are MNHEY and SMNVEV (reference sequence). Trimming removed 3 bases from V and 1 base from J, with 9 bases in between. In DNA, the CDR3 is TGTGCCAGCAGTTTGACAGGTCCGAACACTGAAGCTTTCTTT. Its protein is CASSLTGPNTEAFF.

The rearrangement links TRBV6-1 to TRBJ2-7; no firm D call. V dropped 1 base and J dropped 3 bases, with 7 bases sitting between them. Germline values: CDR1 MNHNS, CDR2 SASEGT. CDR3 length: 13 amino acids. CDR3 sequence: CASSEVLIYEQYF. The CDR3 DNA is TGTGCCAGCAGTGAAGTATTAATCTACGAGCAGTACTTC.

This chain uses TRBV4-1 with TRBJ1-3, with D possibly TRBD1 on 6 matching bases. Germline CDR1 is MGHRA and CDR2 is YSYEKL. There are 16 residues in the CDR3. Between the trimmed V and J ends, which lost 3 bases and 0 bases, there was a span of 12 bases. In DNA, the CDR3 is TGCGCCAGCAGCCAGGGGGACATGAGCTCTGGAAACACCATATATTTT. This encodes CASSQGDMSSGNTIYF.